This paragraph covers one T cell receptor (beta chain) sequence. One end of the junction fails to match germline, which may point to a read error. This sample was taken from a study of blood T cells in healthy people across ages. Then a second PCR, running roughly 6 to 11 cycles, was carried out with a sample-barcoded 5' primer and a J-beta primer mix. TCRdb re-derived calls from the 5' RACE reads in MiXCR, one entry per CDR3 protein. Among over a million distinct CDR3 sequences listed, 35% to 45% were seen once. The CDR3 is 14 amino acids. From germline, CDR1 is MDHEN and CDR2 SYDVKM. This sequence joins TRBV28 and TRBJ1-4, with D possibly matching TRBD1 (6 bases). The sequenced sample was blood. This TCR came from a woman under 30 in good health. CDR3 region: CASSPGQINEELFF. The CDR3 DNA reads TGTGCCAGCAGTCCCGGACAGATAAATGAAGAACTGTTTTTT.